This T cell receptor (beta chain) was identified in a study of T cell responses to AZD1222 COVID-19 vaccine. The data were produced by immunoSEQ multiplex PCR, yet TCRdb's version contains in-frame clones alone and is incomplete. The data contain fewer than 200,000 clones, 88% of them singletons. Germline-derived CDR1 and CDR2 are LNHDA and SQIVND (reference sequence). With V trimmed by 8 bases and J by 10 bases, 11 bases remained unmatched. The CDR3 totals 13 residues. The receptor's source is an adult who received the AZD1222 COVID-19 vaccine. The sequencing here drew on peripheral blood, taken 28 days after the second AZD1222 dose. This rearrangement joins TRBV19 to TRBJ2-7; 10 positions match TRBD1. The CDR3 coding sequence is TGTGCCAGTTCCGGACAGGGGGGGAATAATCAGTACTTC. Translating it yields CASSGQGGNNQYF.